The T cell receptor beta chain described here comes from a study of T-cell memory formation after mild COVID-19. TCRdb reprocessed the 5' RACE reads via MiXCR and lists one record per CDR3 protein. The table includes fewer than 450,000 distinct CDR3 sequences, roughly 20% detected once. Turning to this clonotype: Its antigen remains unknown.

Notes on the study in general: Among clones contracting day 15 to 85, CD4/CD8 was balanced, whereas later expanders leaned CD4+. Researchers report contracting CD4+ clones mostly in CM and EM, with CD8+ clones in EMRA. In second-wave clones peaking day 37, SARS-CoV-2 specificity remained unconfirmed. The finding that pre-infection memory included some responding clones suggested that cross-reactive memory joined.

Germline lookup yields CDR1 GTSNPN and CDR2 SVGIG (reference sequence). Trimming left V 4 bases short and J 3 bases short, with 14 bases between. The length of the CDR3 is 14 residues. The chain recombines TRBV30 with TRBJ2-3; TRBD2 is a possible D gene (5 bases). The sequenced sample was PBMCs or a T cell subset sorted from them (not recorded which). This TCR derives from an adult woman who had mild COVID-19 (a few samples of this study predate the infection). Cell type and time point are not known. CDR3 sequence reads: CAWKWLGVTDTQYF. In DNA form, the CDR3 reads TGTGCCTGGAAATGGTTGGGAGTGACAGATACGCAGTATTTT.